This T cell receptor beta chain is drawn from a study of beta chain features in type 1 diabetes (dated 2018 in TCRdb). For the wider study: No differences in mean age, gender distribution, total cell number or subset yield were found between patients and healthy donors. A total of about 110,000,000 sorted cells were examined across all samples, and a strong correlation was observed between cell number per subset and RNA yield. Naive and central memory subsets were obtained from all 30 or so donors, but regulatory and stem cell-like memory subsets were isolated from only 8 patients and 8 healthy donors. The study compared the TCRB repertoires of sorted circulating CD4+ T cell subsets in recently diagnosed type 1 diabetes patients with those in matched healthy donors.

Regarding this clone: Its antigen is still unknown. No base qualities exist here, and no much larger clone lies one base off it.

All of the isolated RNA was reverse transcribed with the High Capacity cDNA Reverse Transcription Kit, so expressed TCRB transcripts were sequenced. Survey-depth immunoSEQ sequencing was performed on stem cell-like memory T cell samples, with an average of about 1.01 million total reads per sample. After sorted cells were lysed in RLT buffer, RNA was extracted with DNase-treated RNeasy Micro or Mini kits, with the choice depending on cell number. Each cell subset was processed on its own to prevent cross-contamination, while patient and healthy donor samples were processed together. The immunoSEQ multiplex PCR was used to amplify TCRB sequences from cDNA, generating 87-bp fragments that spanned the CDR3 region. Sequencing of the amplicons was performed on the Illumina HiSeq platform. From the authors' description of their analysis: Synthetic template baselines were used to correct PCR bias computationally, reads within Hamming distance 2 were collapsed, and singletons that could not be merged were discarded. Reads were aligned against IMGT so that V, D and J genes, CDR3 length and insertions or deletions at six rearrangement sites could be assigned. Within each subset, clonotype counts were normalized to sorted cell number, and only after that were true diversity and Gini coefficients computed with the tcR R package. The overlap coefficient, calculated on TCRB nucleotide sequences, was used to measure repertoire sharing. Not all clones reach the TCRdb copy of this immuneACCESS table, which keeps in-frame sequences only. Checked studies attribute under half of the gap to unresolved V genes and leave the rest unexplained. V and J calls and clone size are as listed in that table; D and trimming were resolved from the DNA. The sample profile shows 110,000 or so clones; under 40% of them were found once. About 0.07% of the sample belongs to the ten largest clones.

CDR1 is given as SGHTA and CDR2 as FQGNSA, both from the germline V gene. V is pruned by 2 bases and J by 15 bases, leaving 15 bases of the junction without a gene match. The CDR3 holds 16 amino acids from the cysteine to the phenylalanine. Only the CDR3 region is kept as DNA, spanning 48 bases read in frame from base 1. A single peripheral blood draw of approximately 120 mL on average was collected from each donor into heparinised tubes. A BD FACSAria II was used to sort naive, central memory, regulatory and stem cell-like memory CD4+ T cells with a panel that included CD45RO, CCR7, CD25, CD127, CD95 and CD27. A purity above 95% was achieved for all sorted populations. PBMCs were separated immediately by Lymphoprep density gradient centrifugation and were stained directly, without being cultured. Samples were stained and sorted in pairs, with one healthy donor and one patient per experiment, so that batch effects were minimized.

What the authors observed across the whole study: PCR might favor shorter templates, but patient and control samples were amplified and corrected together, so any skew would affect both groups equally. Naive, central memory and regulatory TCRB repertoires appeared more similar among patients than among healthy donors. Only small numbers of individuals were included in the HLA sub-analyses, which left unresolved whether HLA type had any influence on TCRB rearrangement. Sequencing cDNA rather than genomic DNA could over-represent highly expressing activated cells, although activation and CD3 levels did not differ between groups. A moderate but significant shortening of TCRB CDR3 length was observed in type 1 diabetes patients in all four CD4+ subsets. Patients with type 1 diabetes made fewer insertions and deleted more nucleotides at VDJ recombination sites, implying thymic rearrangement abnormalities.

The receptor comes from a woman under 30 in good health. The V and J segments used are TRBV7-2 and TRBJ2-1; the central 11 bases match TRBD2. Sequencing input: stem cell memory CD4+ T cells from blood. The cell subset or site label for this specimen denotes: stem cell-like memory CD4+ T cells. The CDR3 here reads CASSLQSSGRPSSLFF. The DNA is TGTGCCAGCAGCTTACAGTCTAGCGGGAGGCCTAGCTCACTGTTCTTC.